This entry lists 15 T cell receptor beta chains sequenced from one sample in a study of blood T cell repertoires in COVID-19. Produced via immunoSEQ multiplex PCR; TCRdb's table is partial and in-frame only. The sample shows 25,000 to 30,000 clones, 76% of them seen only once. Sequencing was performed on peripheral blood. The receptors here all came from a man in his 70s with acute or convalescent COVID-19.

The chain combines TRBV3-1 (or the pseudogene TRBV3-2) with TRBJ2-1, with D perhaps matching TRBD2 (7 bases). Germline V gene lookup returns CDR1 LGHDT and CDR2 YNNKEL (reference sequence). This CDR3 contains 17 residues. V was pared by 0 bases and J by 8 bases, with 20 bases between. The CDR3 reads CASSQDLVGGPLDEQFF. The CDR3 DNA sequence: TGTGCCAGCAGCCAAGATCTTGTGGGGGGGCCGTTGGATGAGCAGTTCTTC.

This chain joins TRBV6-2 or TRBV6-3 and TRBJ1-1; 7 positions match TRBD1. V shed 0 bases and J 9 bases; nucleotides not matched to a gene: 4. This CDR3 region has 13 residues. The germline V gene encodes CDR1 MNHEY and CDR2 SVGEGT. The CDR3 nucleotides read TGTGCCAGCAGTTACTCATTGGGACAGAAAGCTTTCTTT. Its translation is CASSYSLGQKAFF.

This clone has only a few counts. The CDR3 here is CATSRFRGTSYNEQFF. CDR3 nucleotides: TGTGCCACCAGCAGATTTCGGGGGACTTCCTACAATGAGCAGTTCTTC. This chain links TRBV15 with TRBJ2-1; tentative D call: TRBD2 (6 bases). Trimming left V 2 bases short and J 1 base short, with 12 bases between. There are 16 residues in the CDR3. CDR1 and CDR2 from the germline V gene are LNHNV and YYDKDF (reference sequence).

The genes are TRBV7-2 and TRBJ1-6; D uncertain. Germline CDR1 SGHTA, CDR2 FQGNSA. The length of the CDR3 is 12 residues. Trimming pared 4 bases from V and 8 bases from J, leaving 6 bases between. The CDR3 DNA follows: TGTGCCAGCAGCTACTCTGATTCACCCCTCCACTTT. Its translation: CASSYSDSPLHF.

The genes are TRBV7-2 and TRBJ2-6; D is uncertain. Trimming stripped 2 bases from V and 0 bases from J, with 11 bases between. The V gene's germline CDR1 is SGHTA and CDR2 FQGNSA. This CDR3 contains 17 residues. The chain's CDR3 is CASSLTGPRSGANVLTF. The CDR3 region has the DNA TGTGCCAGCAGCTTAACTGGGCCTCGCTCTGGGGCCAACGTCCTGACTTTC.

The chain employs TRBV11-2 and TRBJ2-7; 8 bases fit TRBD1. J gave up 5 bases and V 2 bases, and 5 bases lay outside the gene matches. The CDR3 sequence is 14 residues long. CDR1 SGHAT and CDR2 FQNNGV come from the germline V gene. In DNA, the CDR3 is TGTGCCAGCAGCTTACGGACAGGGAACGACGAGCAGTACTTC. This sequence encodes CASSLRTGNDEQYF.

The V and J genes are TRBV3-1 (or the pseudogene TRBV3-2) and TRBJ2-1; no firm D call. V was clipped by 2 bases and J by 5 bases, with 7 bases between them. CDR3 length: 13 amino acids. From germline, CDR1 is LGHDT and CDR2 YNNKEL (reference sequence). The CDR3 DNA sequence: TGTGCCAGCAGCCAATGGGCAGACAATGAGCAGTTCTTC. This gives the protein CASSQWADNEQFF.

The CDR3 loop is CASSQVSSEETQYF. The CDR3 DNA sequence: TGCGCCAGCAGCCAAGTATCCAGCGAAGAGACCCAGTACTTC. This rearrangement joins TRBV4-1 to TRBJ2-5; no clear D. The CDR3 length is 14 residues. Trimming removed 1 base from V and 3 bases from J, with 9 bases in between. Looked up from germline, CDR1 is MGHRA and CDR2 is YSYEKL.

CDR3 sequence reads: CASSPWNRGLSNTEAFF. CDR3 DNA: TGTGCCAGCTCACCGTGGAACAGGGGACTTTCGAACACTGAAGCTTTCTTT. The rearrangement links TRBV18 to TRBJ1-1; 7 bases fit TRBD1. J gave up 1 base and V 3 bases, and 11 bases lay outside the gene matches. Germline CDR1 and CDR2: KGHSH and LQKENI. The CDR3 covers 17 residues.

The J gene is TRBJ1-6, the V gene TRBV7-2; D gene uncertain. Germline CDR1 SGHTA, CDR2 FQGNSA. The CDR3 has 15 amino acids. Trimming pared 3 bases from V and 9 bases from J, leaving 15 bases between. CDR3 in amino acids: CASSFTPPTGSPLHF. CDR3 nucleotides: TGTGCCAGCAGCTTCACCCCTCCTACGGGTTCACCCCTCCACTTT. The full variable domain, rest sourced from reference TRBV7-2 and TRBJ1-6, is GAGVSQSPSNKVTEKGKDVELRCDPISGHTALYWYRQSLGQGLEFLIYFQGNSAPDKSGLPSDRFSAERTGGSVSTLTIQRTQQEDSAVYLCASSFTPPTGSPLHFGNGTRLTVT.

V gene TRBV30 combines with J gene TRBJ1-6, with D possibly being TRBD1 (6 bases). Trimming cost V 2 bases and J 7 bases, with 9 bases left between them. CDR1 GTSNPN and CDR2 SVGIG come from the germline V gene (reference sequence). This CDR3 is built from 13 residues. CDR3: CAWSPGANSPLHF. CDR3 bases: TGTGCCTGGAGTCCAGGGGCGAATTCACCCCTCCACTTT.

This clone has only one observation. The CDR3 DNA reads as TGCGCCAGCAGCCAAGAGACATGGGCAAACATTCAGTACTTC. It specifies CASSQETWANIQYF. The genes are TRBV4-3 and TRBJ2-4, with D hard to call. The CDR3 spans 14 residues. Germline V gene lookup returns CDR1 LGHNA and CDR2 YSLEER. The V and J ends lost 0 bases and 6 bases respectively, with 9 bases between them.

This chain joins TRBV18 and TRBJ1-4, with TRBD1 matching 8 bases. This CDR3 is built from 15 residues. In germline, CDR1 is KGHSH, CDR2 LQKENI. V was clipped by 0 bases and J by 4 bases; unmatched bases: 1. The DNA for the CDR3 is TGTGCCAGCTCACCACCGGGACAGGTTAATGAAAAACTGTTTTTT. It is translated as CASSPPGQVNEKLFF.

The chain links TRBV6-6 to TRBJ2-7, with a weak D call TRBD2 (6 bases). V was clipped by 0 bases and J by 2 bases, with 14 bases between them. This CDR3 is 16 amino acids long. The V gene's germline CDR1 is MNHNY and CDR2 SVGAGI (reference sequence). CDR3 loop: CASSYSGRGGAYEQYF. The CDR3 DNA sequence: TGTGCCAGCAGTTACTCGGGACGTGGAGGGGCCTACGAGCAGTACTTC.

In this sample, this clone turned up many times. Written as DNA, the CDR3 is TGTGCCAGCAGCTCGACGGGGTATGGCTACACCTTC. It translates to CASSSTGYGYTF. V gene TRBV7-9 combines with J gene TRBJ1-2; D is undetermined. The V end lost 4 bases, the J end lost 5 bases, and 8 bases lay between the germline ends. The CDR3 contains 12 residues. CDR1 SEHNR and CDR2 FQNEAQ come from the germline V gene (reference sequence).